Included here is one TCR beta chain sequence, with context. Its antigen is unidentified. The data were obtained in a study of a mutant IDH1 vaccine in newly diagnosed glioma. The V end was cut by 0 bases, the J end by 3 bases, with 12 bases between. This CDR3 has 16 residues. The germline V gene has CDR1 MNHEY and CDR2 SVGAGI. Time point described: week 5, during vaccination. The vaccine gave 300 ug of a 20-mer mutant IDH1 peptide subcutaneously per dose. Data came from immunoSEQ multiplex PCR; TCRdb stores just in-frame clones and leaves some out. Seen here are over 45,000 clones, about 81% observed once, and the top ten hold approximately 3.1%.

This receptor was obtained from a man aged 30 to 39 with glioma. The V gene is TRBV6-5, the J gene TRBJ1-5; D gene uncertain. This specimen was PBMCs, taken from a glioma patient whose treatment included an IDH1 peptide vaccine. This chain's CDR3 is CASSYSIVPINQPQHF. The CDR3 DNA reads TGTGCCAGCAGTTACTCCATAGTCCCAATCAATCAGCCCCAGCATTTT.